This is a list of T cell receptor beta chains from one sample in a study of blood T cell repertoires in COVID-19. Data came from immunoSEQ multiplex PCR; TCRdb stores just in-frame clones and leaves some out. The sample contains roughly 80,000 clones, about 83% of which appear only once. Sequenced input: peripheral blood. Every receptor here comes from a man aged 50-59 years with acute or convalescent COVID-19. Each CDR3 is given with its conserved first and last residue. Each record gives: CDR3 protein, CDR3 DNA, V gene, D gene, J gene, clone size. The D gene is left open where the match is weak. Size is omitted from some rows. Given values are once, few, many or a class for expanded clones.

cdr3_aa: CASSRSTGDQPQHF; cdr3_nt: TGTGCCAGCAGTAGGTCGACGGGGGATCAGCCCCAGCATTTT; v_call: TRBV6-2/TRBV6-3; d_call: .; j_call: TRBJ1-5; clone_size: few
cdr3_aa: CASSFGSGSASTDTQYF; cdr3_nt: TGCGCCAGCAGCTTCGGTAGCGGGAGTGCTAGCACAGATACGCAGTATTTT; v_call: TRBV5-1; d_call: TRBD2; j_call: TRBJ2-3; clone_size: once
cdr3_aa: CASSEAVLGTNEQFF; cdr3_nt: TGTGCCAGCAGTGAGGCGGTTTTGGGTACCAATGAGCAGTTCTTC; v_call: TRBV2; d_call: .; j_call: TRBJ2-1; clone_size: .
cdr3_aa: CASTRDRDQPQHF; cdr3_nt: TGTGCCAGCACTCGGGACAGAGATCAGCCCCAGCATTTT; v_call: TRBV6-6; d_call: TRBD1; j_call: TRBJ1-5; clone_size: .
cdr3_aa: CAISHHDRGGNEQFF; cdr3_nt: TGTGCCATCAGTCACCATGACAGGGGGGGGAATGAGCAGTTCTTC; v_call: TRBV10-3; d_call: TRBD1; j_call: TRBJ2-1; clone_size: .
cdr3_aa: CASSLQGANYGYTF; cdr3_nt: TGTGCCAGCAGCCTACAGGGGGCGAACTATGGCTACACCTTC; v_call: TRBV3-1/TRBV3-2; d_call: TRBD1; j_call: TRBJ1-2; clone_size: once
cdr3_aa: CASSSGNTQYF; cdr3_nt: TGTGCCAGCAGTTCAGGGAATACGCAGTATTTT; v_call: TRBV6-6; d_call: .; j_call: TRBJ2-3; clone_size: .
cdr3_aa: CASSPEVGGYTF; cdr3_nt: TGTGCCAGCAGCCCCGAGGTGGGTGGCTACACCTTC; v_call: TRBV3-1/TRBV3-2; d_call: .; j_call: TRBJ1-2; clone_size: .
cdr3_aa: CASSLFRPADTEAFF; cdr3_nt: TGCGCCAGCAGCTTGTTTCGACCGGCGGACACTGAAGCTTTCTTT; v_call: TRBV5-1; d_call: .; j_call: TRBJ1-1; clone_size: .
cdr3_aa: CASSYMEPNTEAFF; cdr3_nt: TGTGCCAGCAGTTACATGGAGCCGAACACTGAAGCTTTCTTT; v_call: TRBV6-6; d_call: .; j_call: TRBJ1-1; clone_size: few
cdr3_aa: CASSEGASYNEQFF; cdr3_nt: TGTGCCAGCAGTGAAGGGGCCTCCTACAATGAGCAGTTCTTC; v_call: TRBV6-4; d_call: .; j_call: TRBJ2-1; clone_size: .
cdr3_aa: CASSSGHLSPLHF; cdr3_nt: TGTGCCAGCAGTTCAGGACATCTTTCACCCCTCCACTTT; v_call: TRBV6-5; d_call: .; j_call: TRBJ1-6; clone_size: .
cdr3_aa: CASSLGQGAYGYTF; cdr3_nt: TGTGCCAGCAGCTTAGGACAGGGGGCTTATGGCTACACCTTC; v_call: TRBV7-9; d_call: TRBD1; j_call: TRBJ1-2; clone_size: .
cdr3_aa: CASSPTSGNEQFF; cdr3_nt: TGTGCCAGCAGCCCAACTAGCGGCAATGAGCAGTTCTTC; v_call: TRBV7-9; d_call: TRBD2; j_call: TRBJ2-1; clone_size: .
cdr3_aa: CASSNDRVNTEAFF; cdr3_nt: TGTGCCAGCAGCAACGACAGAGTGAACACTGAAGCTTTCTTT; v_call: TRBV6-6; d_call: .; j_call: TRBJ1-1; clone_size: .
cdr3_aa: CASSHPSPKNAETQYF; cdr3_nt: TGTGCCAGCAGCCATCCTAGCCCTAAGAATGCGGAGACCCAGTACTTC; v_call: TRBV4-2; d_call: .; j_call: TRBJ2-5; clone_size: few
cdr3_aa: CARGGRGLATDTQYF; cdr3_nt: TGTGCCAGGGGTGGTAGGGGACTAGCGACAGATACGCAGTATTTT; v_call: TRBV2; d_call: TRBD2; j_call: TRBJ2-3; clone_size: .
cdr3_aa: CASSRWNGQGPDTQYF; cdr3_nt: TGTGCCAGCAGCCGCTGGAACGGACAGGGGCCGGATACGCAGTATTTT; v_call: TRBV7-6; d_call: TRBD1; j_call: TRBJ2-3; clone_size: .
cdr3_aa: CASSPPVGGDTQYF; cdr3_nt: TGTGCCAGCTCACCTCCCGTGGGGGGTGATACGCAGTATTTT; v_call: TRBV18; d_call: .; j_call: TRBJ2-3; clone_size: .
cdr3_aa: CASRRGGPFYPTDTQYF; cdr3_nt: TGTGCCAGCAGACGGGGGGGCCCCTTCTACCCCACAGATACGCAGTATTTT; v_call: TRBV2; d_call: TRBD2; j_call: TRBJ2-3; clone_size: .
cdr3_aa: CAWSWGGEKAFF; cdr3_nt: TGTGCCTGGAGCTGGGGAGGGGAGAAAGCTTTCTTT; v_call: TRBV30; d_call: .; j_call: TRBJ1-1; clone_size: .
cdr3_aa: CASSLGGGLADEQFF; cdr3_nt: TGTGCCAGCAGCTTAGGGGGGGGACTAGCCGATGAGCAGTTCTTC; v_call: TRBV7-6; d_call: TRBD2; j_call: TRBJ2-1; clone_size: once
cdr3_aa: CASSVDRGDTGELFF; cdr3_nt: TGTGCCAGCTCAGTCGACAGGGGAGACACCGGGGAGCTGTTTTTT; v_call: TRBV18; d_call: TRBD1; j_call: TRBJ2-2; clone_size: once
cdr3_aa: CACQGTSGNTQYF; cdr3_nt: TGTGCCTGTCAGGGCACTAGCGGTAATACGCAGTATTTT; v_call: TRBV30; d_call: TRBD2; j_call: TRBJ2-3; clone_size: .
cdr3_aa: CASSLDGGDYEQYF; cdr3_nt: TGTGCCAGCAGCTTAGATGGGGGGGATTACGAGCAGTACTTC; v_call: TRBV7-2; d_call: TRBD2; j_call: TRBJ2-7; clone_size: .
cdr3_aa: CASSVRGTPTGEQYF; cdr3_nt: TGTGCCAGCAGCGTAAGAGGGACTCCTACCGGGGAGCAGTACTTC; v_call: TRBV9; d_call: .; j_call: TRBJ2-7; clone_size: .
cdr3_aa: CATAGTGLQETQYF; cdr3_nt: TGTGCCACCGCCGGGACAGGGCTCCAAGAGACCCAGTACTTC; v_call: TRBV24-1; d_call: TRBD1; j_call: TRBJ2-5; clone_size: few
cdr3_aa: CASSVASQANYGYTF; cdr3_nt: TGTGCCAGCAGCGTCGCGTCCCAAGCTAACTATGGCTACACCTTC; v_call: TRBV9; d_call: .; j_call: TRBJ1-2; clone_size: .
cdr3_aa: CASRSTGWGEKLFF; cdr3_nt: TGTGCCAGTAGATCGACAGGGTGGGGTGAAAAACTGTTTTTT; v_call: TRBV19; d_call: TRBD1; j_call: TRBJ1-4; clone_size: .
cdr3_aa: CASSLETSGVHEQYF; cdr3_nt: TGTGCCAGCAGCTTAGAGACTAGCGGAGTCCACGAGCAGTACTTC; v_call: TRBV7-2; d_call: TRBD2; j_call: TRBJ2-7; clone_size: .
cdr3_aa: CASTMGGQRDTQYF; cdr3_nt: TGCGCCAGCACCATGGGGGGTCAGCGAGATACGCAGTATTTT; v_call: TRBV5-1; d_call: .; j_call: TRBJ2-3; clone_size: .
cdr3_aa: CASSFTGPRETQYF; cdr3_nt: TGTGCCAGCAGTTTTACAGGGCCCCGGGAGACCCAGTACTTC; v_call: TRBV27; d_call: .; j_call: TRBJ2-5; clone_size: .
cdr3_aa: CSVRASGNTIYF; cdr3_nt: TGCAGCGTGAGGGCCTCTGGAAACACCATATATTTT; v_call: TRBV29-1; d_call: .; j_call: TRBJ1-3; clone_size: .
cdr3_aa: CASSWGQGDQPQHF; cdr3_nt: TGTGCCAGCAGTTGGGGACAGGGGGATCAGCCCCAGCATTTT; v_call: TRBV6-6; d_call: TRBD1; j_call: TRBJ1-5; clone_size: once
cdr3_aa: CASSTTGNQPQHF; cdr3_nt: TGTGCCAGCAGCACGACAGGGAATCAGCCCCAGCATTTT; v_call: TRBV7-9; d_call: TRBD1; j_call: TRBJ1-5; clone_size: .
cdr3_aa: CASRQAAGNSYNEQFF; cdr3_nt: TGCGCCAGCAGACAGGCAGCGGGGAACTCCTACAATGAGCAGTTCTTC; v_call: TRBV4-1; d_call: TRBD2; j_call: TRBJ2-1; clone_size: few
cdr3_aa: CASSLPEGAISGANVLTF; cdr3_nt: TGTGCCAGCAGCTTACCTGAGGGGGCGATTTCTGGGGCCAACGTCCTGACTTTC; v_call: TRBV5-6; d_call: TRBD1; j_call: TRBJ2-6; clone_size: .
cdr3_aa: CASSVEWQGSYEQYF; cdr3_nt: TGTGCCAGCAGCGTAGAGTGGCAGGGGTCCTACGAGCAGTACTTC; v_call: TRBV9; d_call: .; j_call: TRBJ2-7; clone_size: .
cdr3_aa: CASSSDYLGQGSDTQYF; cdr3_nt: TGTGCCAGCAGCTCAGACTACCTTGGACAGGGCTCAGATACGCAGTATTTT; v_call: TRBV7-2; d_call: TRBD1; j_call: TRBJ2-3; clone_size: .
cdr3_aa: CASSRTGTPSSGNTIYF; cdr3_nt: TGTGCCAGTAGTAGAACCGGGACACCAAGCTCTGGAAACACCATATATTTT; v_call: TRBV19; d_call: .; j_call: TRBJ1-3; clone_size: once
cdr3_aa: CASSEPSNEQFF; cdr3_nt: TGTGCCAGCAGTGAACCGTCCAATGAGCAGTTCTTC; v_call: TRBV2; d_call: .; j_call: TRBJ2-1; clone_size: .
cdr3_aa: CASSSLGPQETQYF; cdr3_nt: TGTGCCAGCAGCTCCCTTGGGCCACAAGAGACCCAGTACTTC; v_call: TRBV5-4; d_call: .; j_call: TRBJ2-5; clone_size: .
cdr3_aa: CASLPGLGYNEQFF; cdr3_nt: TGTGCCAGCTTGCCGGGACTAGGGTACAATGAGCAGTTCTTC; v_call: TRBV21-1; d_call: .; j_call: TRBJ2-1; clone_size: .
cdr3_aa: CASSLAGTSGYEQYF; cdr3_nt: TGTGCCAGCAGCTTAGCCGGGACTAGCGGCTACGAGCAGTACTTC; v_call: TRBV7-9; d_call: TRBD2; j_call: TRBJ2-7; clone_size: .
cdr3_aa: CASSLVTSDYGYTF; cdr3_nt: TGTGCCAGCAGTTTGGTGACTTCTGACTATGGCTACACCTTC; v_call: TRBV28; d_call: .; j_call: TRBJ1-2; clone_size: .
cdr3_aa: CATSAADRYEQYF; cdr3_nt: TGTGCCACCAGTGCCGCGGACAGGTACGAGCAGTACTTC; v_call: TRBV24-1; d_call: TRBD1; j_call: TRBJ2-7; clone_size: .
cdr3_aa: CASSQGGSNQPQHF; cdr3_nt: TGTGCCAGTAGTCAGGGGGGTAGCAATCAGCCCCAGCATTTT; v_call: TRBV19; d_call: TRBD1; j_call: TRBJ1-5; clone_size: .
cdr3_aa: CASSLNRDRGTGELFF; cdr3_nt: TGTGCCAGCAGCTTAAACCGGGACAGGGGTACCGGGGAGCTGTTTTTT; v_call: TRBV7-3; d_call: TRBD1; j_call: TRBJ2-2; clone_size: .
cdr3_aa: CASTLGASGTYEQYF; cdr3_nt: TGTGCCAGCACCCTCGGGGCTAGCGGGACTTACGAGCAGTACTTC; v_call: TRBV2; d_call: TRBD2; j_call: TRBJ2-7; clone_size: few
cdr3_aa: CAWSRTGSVGAFF; cdr3_nt: TGTGCCTGGAGTAGGACAGGGTCGGTAGGAGCTTTCTTT; v_call: TRBV30; d_call: TRBD1; j_call: TRBJ1-1; clone_size: .
cdr3_aa: CASRTRQGVRNYGYTF; cdr3_nt: TGTGCCAGCCGCACCCGACAGGGGGTTAGAAACTATGGCTACACCTTC; v_call: TRBV7-2; d_call: TRBD1; j_call: TRBJ1-2; clone_size: few